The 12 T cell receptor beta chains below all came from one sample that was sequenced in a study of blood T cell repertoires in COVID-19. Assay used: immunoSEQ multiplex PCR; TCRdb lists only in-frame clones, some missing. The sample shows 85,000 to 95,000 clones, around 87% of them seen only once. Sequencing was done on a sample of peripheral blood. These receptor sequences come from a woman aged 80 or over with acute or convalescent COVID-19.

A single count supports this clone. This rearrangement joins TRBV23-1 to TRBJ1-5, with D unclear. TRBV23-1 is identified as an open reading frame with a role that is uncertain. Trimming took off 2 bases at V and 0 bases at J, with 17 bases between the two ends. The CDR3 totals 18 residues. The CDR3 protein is CASSQPSGMQYSNQPQHF. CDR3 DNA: TGCGCCAGCAGTCAACCATCCGGGATGCAATATAGCAATCAGCCCCAGCATTTT.

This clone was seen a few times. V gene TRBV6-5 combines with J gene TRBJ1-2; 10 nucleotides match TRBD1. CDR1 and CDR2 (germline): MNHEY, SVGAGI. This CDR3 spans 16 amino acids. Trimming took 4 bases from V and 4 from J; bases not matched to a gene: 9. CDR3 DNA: TGTGCCAGCAGTTCACCCCCGGGACAGGGGACCTATGGCTACACCTTC. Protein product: CASSSPPGQGTYGYTF.

CDR3 DNA sequence: TGTGCCAGCAGCTCGGCGGGGGGACTAGTAGTGAGCTACACCTTC. It encodes CASSSAGGLVVSYTF. J is TRBJ1-2 and V is TRBV5-4, with D possibly matching TRBD1 (5 bases). V was trimmed by 3 bases and J by 9 bases, leaving 21 bases between them. Germline CDR1 reads SGHNT; CDR2 reads YYREEE (reference sequence). The CDR3 contains 15 residues.

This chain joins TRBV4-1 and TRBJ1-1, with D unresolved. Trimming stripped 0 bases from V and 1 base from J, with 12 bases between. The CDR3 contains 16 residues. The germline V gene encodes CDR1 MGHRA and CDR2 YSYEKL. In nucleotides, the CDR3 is TGCGCCAGCAGCCAAGATACCCCTTCAGGGAACACTGAAGCTTTCTTT. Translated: CASSQDTPSGNTEAFF.

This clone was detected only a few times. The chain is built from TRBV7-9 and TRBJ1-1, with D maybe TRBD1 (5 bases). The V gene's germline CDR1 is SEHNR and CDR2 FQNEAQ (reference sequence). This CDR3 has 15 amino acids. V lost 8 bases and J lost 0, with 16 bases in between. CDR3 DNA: TGTGCCAGCGGGGTAAGGGGCCGAATGAACACTGAAGCTTTCTTT. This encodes CASGVRGRMNTEAFF. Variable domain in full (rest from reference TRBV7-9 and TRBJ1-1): DTGVSQNPRHKITKRGQNVTFRCDPISEHNRLYWYRQTLGQGPEFLTYFQNEAQLEKSRLLSDRFSAERPKGSFSTLEIQRTEQGDSAMYLCASGVRGRMNTEAFFGQGTRLTVV.

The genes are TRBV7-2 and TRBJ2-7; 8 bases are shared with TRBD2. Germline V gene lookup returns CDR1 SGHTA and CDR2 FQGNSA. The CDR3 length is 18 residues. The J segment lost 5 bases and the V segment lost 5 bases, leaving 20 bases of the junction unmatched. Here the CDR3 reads CASSPPGLAGPQANEQYF. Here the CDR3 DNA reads TGTGCCAGCAGCCCGCCGGGGCTAGCGGGTCCTCAGGCCAACGAGCAGTACTTC. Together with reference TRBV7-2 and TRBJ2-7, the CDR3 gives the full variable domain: GAGVSQSPSNKVTEKGKDVELRCDPISGHTALYWYRQSLGQGLEFLIYFQGNSAPDKSGLPSDRFSAERTGGSVSTLTIQRTQQEDSAVYLCASSPPGLAGPQANEQYFGPGTRLTVT.

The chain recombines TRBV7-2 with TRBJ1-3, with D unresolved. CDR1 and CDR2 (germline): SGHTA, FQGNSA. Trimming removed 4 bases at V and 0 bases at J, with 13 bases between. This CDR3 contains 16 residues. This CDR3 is CASSSRKDFSGNTIYF. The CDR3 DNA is TGTGCCAGCAGCTCCAGGAAGGACTTCTCTGGAAACACCATATATTTT.

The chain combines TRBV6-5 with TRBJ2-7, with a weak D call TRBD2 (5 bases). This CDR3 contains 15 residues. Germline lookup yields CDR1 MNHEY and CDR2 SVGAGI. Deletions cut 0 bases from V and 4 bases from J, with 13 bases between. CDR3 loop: CASSYSRGSGYEQYF. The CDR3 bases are TGTGCCAGCAGTTACTCCCGAGGGAGTGGGTACGAGCAGTACTTC.

CDR3 sequence: CASRETGINTEAFF. As DNA, the CDR3 is TGTGCCAGCAGAGAGACAGGGATAAACACTGAAGCTTTCTTT. The chain carries TRBV5-6 and TRBJ1-1, with 7 bases identical to TRBD1. The CDR3 totals 14 residues. V lost 5 bases and J lost 2; bases outside the gene matches: 6. Per the germline V gene, CDR1 is SGHDT and CDR2 is YYEEEE. Full variable domain (outside the CDR3, taken from reference TRBV5-6 and TRBJ1-1): DAGVTQSPTHLIKTRGQQVTLRCSPKSGHDTVSWYQQALGQGPQFIFQYYEEEERQRGNFPDRFSGHQFPNYSSELNVNALLLGDSALYLCASRETGINTEAFFGQGTRLTVV.

CDR3 protein: CASSLREGYYGYTF. DNA for the CDR3: TGTGCCAGCAGCCTCCGCGAGGGCTACTATGGCTACACCTTC. The J gene is TRBJ1-2, the V gene TRBV4-2; D is unclear. CDR3 length: 14 residues. Germline assignment: CDR1 LGHNA and CDR2 YNFKEQ. The V end was cut by 4 bases, the J end by 3 bases, with 12 bases between.

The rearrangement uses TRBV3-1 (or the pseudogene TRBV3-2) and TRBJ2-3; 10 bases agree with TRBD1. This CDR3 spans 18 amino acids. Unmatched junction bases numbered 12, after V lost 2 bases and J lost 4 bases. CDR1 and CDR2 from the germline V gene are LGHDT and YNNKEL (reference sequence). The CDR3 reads CASSQRGSSGQGPDTQYF. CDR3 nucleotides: TGTGCCAGCAGCCAAAGGGGGTCGTCGGGACAGGGGCCAGATACGCAGTATTTT.

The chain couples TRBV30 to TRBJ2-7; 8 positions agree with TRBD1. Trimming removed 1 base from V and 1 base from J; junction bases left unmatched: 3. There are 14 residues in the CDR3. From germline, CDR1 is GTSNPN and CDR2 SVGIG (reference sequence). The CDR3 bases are TGTGCCTGGAGTGCCGGACAGGGTTCCTACGAGCAGTACTTC. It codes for CAWSAGQGSYEQYF.